The rows below give T cell receptor beta chains drawn from one sample of a study of T-cell memory formation after mild COVID-19. TCRdb re-called the 5' RACE reads through MiXCR, storing one row per CDR3 protein. This table holds 45,000 to 55,000 distinct CDR3 sequences, roughly a tenth found once. The sample comprised PBMCs or a T cell subset sorted from them (not recorded which). The receptor source for this set is an adult woman who had mild COVID-19 (a few samples of this study predate the infection). Cell type and time point are not known. Both conserved end residues are trimmed from each CDR3. For some rows the clone size is stated as once, few or many, or as a class when expanded; others skip it.

v_call cdr3_length clone_size cdr3_aa
TRBV4-3 10 . ASSQDMGELF
TRBV20-1 13 few SARDGLVSYNEQF
TRBV27 12 few ASRSAGRTDTQY
TRBV27 11 few ASRDRFYNEQF
TRBV12-3/TRBV12-4 16 . ASSRKMKQGAAYNEQF
TRBV2 13 many ASSEGAGYSYEQY
TRBV20-1 11 many SASTPGTGELF
TRBV6-5 12 many ASSYTDRGYGYT
TRBV5-1 14 . ASSPNVPQANSPLH
TRBV7-9 14 few ASSLWGGQGAYEQY
TRBV9 12 . ASSVSRYQETQY
TRBV7-9 15 . ASSLGVGIRQDTEAF
TRBV5-1 14 few ASSLGELIAKNIQY